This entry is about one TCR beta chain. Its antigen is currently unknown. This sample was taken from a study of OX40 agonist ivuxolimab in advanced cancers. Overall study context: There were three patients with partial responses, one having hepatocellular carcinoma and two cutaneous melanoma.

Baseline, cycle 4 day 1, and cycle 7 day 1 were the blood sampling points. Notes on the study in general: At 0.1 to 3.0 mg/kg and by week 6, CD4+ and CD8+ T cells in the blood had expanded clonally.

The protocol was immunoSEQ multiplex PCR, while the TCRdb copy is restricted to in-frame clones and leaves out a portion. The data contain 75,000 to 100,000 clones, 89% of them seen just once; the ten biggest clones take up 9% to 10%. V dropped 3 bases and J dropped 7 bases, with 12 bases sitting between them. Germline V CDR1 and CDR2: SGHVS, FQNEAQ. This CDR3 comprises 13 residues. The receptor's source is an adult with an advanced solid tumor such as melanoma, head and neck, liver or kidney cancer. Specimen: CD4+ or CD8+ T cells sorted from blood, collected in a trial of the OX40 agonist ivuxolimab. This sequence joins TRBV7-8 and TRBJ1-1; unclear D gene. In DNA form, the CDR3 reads TGTGCCAGCAGCTTCCGTACGAGCCATGAAGCTTTCTTT. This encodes CASSFRTSHEAFF. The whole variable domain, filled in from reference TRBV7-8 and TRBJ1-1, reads GAGVSQSPRYKVAKRGQDVALRCDPISGHVSLFWYQQALGQGPEFLTYFQNEAQLDKSGLPSDRFFAERPEGSVSTLKIQRTQQEDSAVYLCASSFRTSHEAFFGQGTRLTVV.